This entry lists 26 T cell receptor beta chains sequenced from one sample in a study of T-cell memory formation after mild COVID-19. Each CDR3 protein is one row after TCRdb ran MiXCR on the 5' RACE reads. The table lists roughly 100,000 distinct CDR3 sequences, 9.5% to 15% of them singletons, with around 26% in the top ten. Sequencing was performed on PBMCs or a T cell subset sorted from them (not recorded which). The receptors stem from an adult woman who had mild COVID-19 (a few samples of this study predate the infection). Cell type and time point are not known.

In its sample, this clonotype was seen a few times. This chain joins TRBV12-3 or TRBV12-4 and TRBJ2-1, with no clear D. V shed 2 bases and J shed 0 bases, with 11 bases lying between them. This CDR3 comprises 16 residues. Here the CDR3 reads CASSLLVESSYNEQFF. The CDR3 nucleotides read TGTGCCAGCAGTTTATTGGTGGAGAGCTCCTACAATGAGCAGTTCTTC.

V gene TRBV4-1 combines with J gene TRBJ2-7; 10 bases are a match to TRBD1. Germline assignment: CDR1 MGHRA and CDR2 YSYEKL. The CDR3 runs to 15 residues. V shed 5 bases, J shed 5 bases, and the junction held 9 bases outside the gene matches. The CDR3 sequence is CASSFTDRGLNEQYF. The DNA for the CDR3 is TGCGCCAGCAGCTTCACCGACAGGGGGCTGAACGAGCAGTACTTC.

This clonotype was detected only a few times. CDR3 coding DNA: TGTGCTAGTGGTTTGGTGCCGGACGAGCAGTTCTTC. Protein: CASGLVPDEQFF. The chain has TRBV12-5 and TRBJ2-1, with D hard to call. The CDR3 is 12 residues long. Trimming took off 0 bases at V and 10 bases at J, with 7 bases between the two ends. CDR1 LGHNT and CDR2 FRNRAP come from the germline V gene.

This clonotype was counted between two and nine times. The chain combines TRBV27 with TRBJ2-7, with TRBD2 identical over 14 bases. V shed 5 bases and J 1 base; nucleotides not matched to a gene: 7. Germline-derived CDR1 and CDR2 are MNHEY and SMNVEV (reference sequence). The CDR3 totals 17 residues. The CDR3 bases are TGTGCCAGCAGTAAACGACTAGCGGGAGGGCCGTCCTACGAGCAGTACTTC. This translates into CASSKRLAGGPSYEQYF.

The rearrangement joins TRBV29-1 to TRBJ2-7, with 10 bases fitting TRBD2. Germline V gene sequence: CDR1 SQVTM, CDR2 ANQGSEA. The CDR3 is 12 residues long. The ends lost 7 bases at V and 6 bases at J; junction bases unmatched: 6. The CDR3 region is CSAGSGRGEQYF. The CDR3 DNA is TGCAGCGCGGGGAGCGGGAGGGGCGAGCAGTACTTC.

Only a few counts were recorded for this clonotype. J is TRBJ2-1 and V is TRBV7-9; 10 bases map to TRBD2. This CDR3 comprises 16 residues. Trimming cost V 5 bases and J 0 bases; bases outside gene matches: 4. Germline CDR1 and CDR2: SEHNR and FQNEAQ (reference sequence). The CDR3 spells CASSTAGGSSYNEQFF. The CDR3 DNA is TGTGCCAGCAGCACAGCGGGGGGGTCCTCCTACAATGAGCAGTTCTTC.

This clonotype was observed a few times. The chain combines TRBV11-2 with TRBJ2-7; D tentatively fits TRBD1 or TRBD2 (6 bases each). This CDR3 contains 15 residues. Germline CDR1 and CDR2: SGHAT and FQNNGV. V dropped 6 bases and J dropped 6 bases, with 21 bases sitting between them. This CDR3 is CASSSTSLTGAEQYF. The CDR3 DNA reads TGTGCCAGCAGTTCAACTTCTCTAACGGGGGCCGAGCAGTACTTC.

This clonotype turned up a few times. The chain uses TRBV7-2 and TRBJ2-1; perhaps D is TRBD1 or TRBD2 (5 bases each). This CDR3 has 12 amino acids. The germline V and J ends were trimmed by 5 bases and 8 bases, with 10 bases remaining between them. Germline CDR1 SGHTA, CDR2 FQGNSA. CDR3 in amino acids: CASSPLGDEQFF. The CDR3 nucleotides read TGTGCCAGCAGCCCCTTGGGGGATGAGCAGTTCTTC.

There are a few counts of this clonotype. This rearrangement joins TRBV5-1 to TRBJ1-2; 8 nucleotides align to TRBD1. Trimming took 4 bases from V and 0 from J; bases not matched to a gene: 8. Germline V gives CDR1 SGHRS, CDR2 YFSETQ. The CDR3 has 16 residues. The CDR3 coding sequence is TGCGCCAGCAGCCTCAGACAGGGGTTAGCTAACTATGGCTACACCTTC. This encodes CASSLRQGLANYGYTF.

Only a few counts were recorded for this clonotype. CDR3 sequence reads: CASSLLAGTTGELFF. CDR3 nucleotides: TGTGCCAGCAGCTTACTAGCGGGAACAACCGGGGAGCTGTTTTTT. V and J are TRBV7-6 and TRBJ2-2; TRBD2 agrees at 9 bases. CDR1 and CDR2 (germline): SGHVS, FNYEAQ. The CDR3 length is 15 residues. Unmatched junction bases numbered 3, after V lost 2 bases and J lost 5 bases.

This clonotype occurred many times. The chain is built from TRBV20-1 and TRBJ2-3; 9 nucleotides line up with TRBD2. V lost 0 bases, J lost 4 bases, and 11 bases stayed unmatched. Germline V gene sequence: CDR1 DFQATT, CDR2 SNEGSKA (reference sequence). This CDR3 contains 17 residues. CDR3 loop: CSARDPDSGRMSDTQYF. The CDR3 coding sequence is TGCAGTGCTAGAGATCCGGACAGCGGGAGGATGTCAGATACGCAGTATTTT.

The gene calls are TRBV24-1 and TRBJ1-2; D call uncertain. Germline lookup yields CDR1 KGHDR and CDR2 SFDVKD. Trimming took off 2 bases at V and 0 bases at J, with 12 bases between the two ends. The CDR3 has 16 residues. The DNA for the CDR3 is TGTGCCACCAGTGATTCGCAGACTAACTCTAACTATGGCTACACCTTC. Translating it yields CATSDSQTNSNYGYTF.

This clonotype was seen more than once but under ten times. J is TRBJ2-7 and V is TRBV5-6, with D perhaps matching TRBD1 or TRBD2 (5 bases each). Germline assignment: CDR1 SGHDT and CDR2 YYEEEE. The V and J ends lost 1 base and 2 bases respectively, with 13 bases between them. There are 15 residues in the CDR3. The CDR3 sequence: CASSLRGTEPYEQYF. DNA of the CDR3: TGTGCCAGCAGCTTGAGAGGGACGGAGCCCTACGAGCAGTACTTC. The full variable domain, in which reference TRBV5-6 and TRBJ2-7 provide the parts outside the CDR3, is DAGVTQSPTHLIKTRGQQVTLRCSPKSGHDTVSWYQQALGQGPQFIFQYYEEEERQRGNFPDRFSGHQFPNYSSELNVNALLLGDSALYLCASSLRGTEPYEQYFGPGTRLTVT.

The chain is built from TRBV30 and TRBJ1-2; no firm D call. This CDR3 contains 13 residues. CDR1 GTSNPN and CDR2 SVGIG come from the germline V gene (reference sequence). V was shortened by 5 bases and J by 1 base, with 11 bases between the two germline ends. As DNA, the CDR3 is TGTGCCTGGGCACTTACTGGTAACTATGGCTACACCTTC. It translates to CAWALTGNYGYTF. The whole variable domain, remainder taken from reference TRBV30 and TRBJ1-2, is SQTIHQWPATLVQPVGSPLSLECTVEGTSNPNLYWYRQAAGRGLQLLFYSVGIGQISSEVPQNLSASRPQDRQFILSSKKLLLSDSGFYLCAWALTGNYGYTFGSGTRLTVV.

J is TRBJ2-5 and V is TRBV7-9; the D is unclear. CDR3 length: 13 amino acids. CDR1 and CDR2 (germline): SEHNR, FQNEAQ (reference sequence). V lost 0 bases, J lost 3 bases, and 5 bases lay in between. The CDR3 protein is CASSLASKETQYF. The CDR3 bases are TGTGCCAGCAGCTTAGCCAGCAAAGAGACCCAGTACTTC.

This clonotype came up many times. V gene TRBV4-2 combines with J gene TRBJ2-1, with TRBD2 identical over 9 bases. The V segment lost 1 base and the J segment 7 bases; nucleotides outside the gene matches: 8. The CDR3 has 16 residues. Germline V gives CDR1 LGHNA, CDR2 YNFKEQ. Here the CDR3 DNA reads TGTGCCAGCAGCCAAGTGGAGAATAGCGGGGGAAATGAGCAGTTCTTC. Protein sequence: CASSQVENSGGNEQFF.

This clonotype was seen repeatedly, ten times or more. CDR3 DNA sequence: TGCGCCAGCAGCCAAGATGGGTACGAGCAGTACTTC. Its protein is CASSQDGYEQYF. This chain links TRBV4-1 with TRBJ2-7; no clear D gene. Trimming cost V 0 bases and J 4 bases, with 4 bases left between them. Germline V gene data show CDR1 as MGHRA and CDR2 as YSYEKL. The CDR3 is 12 amino acids.

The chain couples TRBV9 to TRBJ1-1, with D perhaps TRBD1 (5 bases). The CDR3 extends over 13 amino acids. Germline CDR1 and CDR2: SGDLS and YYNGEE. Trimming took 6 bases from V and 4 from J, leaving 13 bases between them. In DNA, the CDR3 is TGTGCCAGCACTCAGGGAGCGGGCACTGAAGCTTTCTTT. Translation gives CASTQGAGTEAFF.

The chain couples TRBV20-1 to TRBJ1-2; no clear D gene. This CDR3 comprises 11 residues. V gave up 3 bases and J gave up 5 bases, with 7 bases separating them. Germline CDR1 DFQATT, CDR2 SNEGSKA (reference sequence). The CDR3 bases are TGCAGTGCTAGGCGGGATTATGGCTACACCTTC. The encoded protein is CSARRDYGYTF.

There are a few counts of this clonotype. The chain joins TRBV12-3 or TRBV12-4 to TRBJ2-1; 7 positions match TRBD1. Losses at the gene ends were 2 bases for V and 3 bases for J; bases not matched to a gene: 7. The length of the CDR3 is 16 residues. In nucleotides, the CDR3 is TGTGCCAGCAGTTTACTCACAGGGGACCACTACAATGAGCAGTTCTTC. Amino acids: CASSLLTGDHYNEQFF.

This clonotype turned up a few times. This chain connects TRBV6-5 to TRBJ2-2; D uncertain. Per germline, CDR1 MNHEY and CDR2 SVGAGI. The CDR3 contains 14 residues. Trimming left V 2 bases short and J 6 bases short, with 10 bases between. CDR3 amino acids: CASSYGRVAGELFF. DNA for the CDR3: TGTGCCAGCAGTTACGGACGGGTGGCCGGGGAGCTGTTTTTT.

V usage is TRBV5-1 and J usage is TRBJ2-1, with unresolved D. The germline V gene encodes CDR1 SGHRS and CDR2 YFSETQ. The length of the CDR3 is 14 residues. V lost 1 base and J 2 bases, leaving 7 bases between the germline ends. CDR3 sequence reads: CASSLTAPYNEQFF. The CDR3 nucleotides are TGCGCCAGCAGCTTGACGGCCCCCTACAATGAGCAGTTCTTC.

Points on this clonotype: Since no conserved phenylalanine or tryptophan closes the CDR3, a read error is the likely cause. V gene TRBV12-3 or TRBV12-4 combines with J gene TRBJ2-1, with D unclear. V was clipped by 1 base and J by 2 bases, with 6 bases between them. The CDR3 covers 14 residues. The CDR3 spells CASSLGSTYNEQFL. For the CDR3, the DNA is TGTGCCAGCAGTTTAGGATCCACCTACAATGAGCAGTTCTTA.

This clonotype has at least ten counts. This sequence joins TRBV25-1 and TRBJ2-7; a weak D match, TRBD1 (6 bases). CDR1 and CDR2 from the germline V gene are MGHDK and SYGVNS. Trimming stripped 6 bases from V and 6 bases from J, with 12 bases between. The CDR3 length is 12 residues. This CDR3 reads CASRQGFREQYF. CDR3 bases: TGTGCCAGCAGACAGGGATTCCGCGAGCAGTACTTC.

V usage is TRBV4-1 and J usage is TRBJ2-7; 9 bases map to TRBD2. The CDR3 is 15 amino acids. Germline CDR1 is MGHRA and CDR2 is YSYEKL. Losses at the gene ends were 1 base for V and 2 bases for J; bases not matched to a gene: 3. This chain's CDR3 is CASSQAASGAYEQYF. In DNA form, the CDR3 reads TGCGCCAGCAGCCAAGCGGCTAGCGGGGCCTACGAGCAGTACTTC.

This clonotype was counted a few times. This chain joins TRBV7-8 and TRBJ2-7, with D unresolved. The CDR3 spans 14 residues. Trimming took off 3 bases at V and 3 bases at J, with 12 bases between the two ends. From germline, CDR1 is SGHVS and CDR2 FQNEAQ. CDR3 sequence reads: CASSFGPVGYEQYF. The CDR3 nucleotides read TGTGCCAGCAGCTTCGGACCAGTGGGCTACGAGCAGTACTTC.